This TCR beta chain was retrieved from a study of graft-versus-host responses after intestinal transplantation. CDR1 KGHSH and CDR2 LQKENI come from the germline V gene. The CDR3 is made up of 16 amino acids. The V end was cut by 3 bases, the J end by 0 bases, with 14 bases between. Produced via immunoSEQ multiplex PCR; TCRdb's table is partial and in-frame only. The table lists around 6,400 clones, around 26% of them singletons. The sequences come from alloreactive CD4+ T cells from a mixed lymphocyte reaction culture, collected before intestinal transplant. The subset was: CFSE-low proliferating T cells sorted from roughly 6-day pre-transplant mixed lymphocyte reaction (GvH or HvG direction). This chain connects TRBV18 to TRBJ1-1, with D unclear. This clonotype was sampled from a human patient who received an intestinal transplant. Here the CDR3 DNA reads TGTGCCAGCTCACCTTGGGGAAGCGCCATGAACACTGAAGCTTTCTTT. Protein product: CASSPWGSAMNTEAFF.